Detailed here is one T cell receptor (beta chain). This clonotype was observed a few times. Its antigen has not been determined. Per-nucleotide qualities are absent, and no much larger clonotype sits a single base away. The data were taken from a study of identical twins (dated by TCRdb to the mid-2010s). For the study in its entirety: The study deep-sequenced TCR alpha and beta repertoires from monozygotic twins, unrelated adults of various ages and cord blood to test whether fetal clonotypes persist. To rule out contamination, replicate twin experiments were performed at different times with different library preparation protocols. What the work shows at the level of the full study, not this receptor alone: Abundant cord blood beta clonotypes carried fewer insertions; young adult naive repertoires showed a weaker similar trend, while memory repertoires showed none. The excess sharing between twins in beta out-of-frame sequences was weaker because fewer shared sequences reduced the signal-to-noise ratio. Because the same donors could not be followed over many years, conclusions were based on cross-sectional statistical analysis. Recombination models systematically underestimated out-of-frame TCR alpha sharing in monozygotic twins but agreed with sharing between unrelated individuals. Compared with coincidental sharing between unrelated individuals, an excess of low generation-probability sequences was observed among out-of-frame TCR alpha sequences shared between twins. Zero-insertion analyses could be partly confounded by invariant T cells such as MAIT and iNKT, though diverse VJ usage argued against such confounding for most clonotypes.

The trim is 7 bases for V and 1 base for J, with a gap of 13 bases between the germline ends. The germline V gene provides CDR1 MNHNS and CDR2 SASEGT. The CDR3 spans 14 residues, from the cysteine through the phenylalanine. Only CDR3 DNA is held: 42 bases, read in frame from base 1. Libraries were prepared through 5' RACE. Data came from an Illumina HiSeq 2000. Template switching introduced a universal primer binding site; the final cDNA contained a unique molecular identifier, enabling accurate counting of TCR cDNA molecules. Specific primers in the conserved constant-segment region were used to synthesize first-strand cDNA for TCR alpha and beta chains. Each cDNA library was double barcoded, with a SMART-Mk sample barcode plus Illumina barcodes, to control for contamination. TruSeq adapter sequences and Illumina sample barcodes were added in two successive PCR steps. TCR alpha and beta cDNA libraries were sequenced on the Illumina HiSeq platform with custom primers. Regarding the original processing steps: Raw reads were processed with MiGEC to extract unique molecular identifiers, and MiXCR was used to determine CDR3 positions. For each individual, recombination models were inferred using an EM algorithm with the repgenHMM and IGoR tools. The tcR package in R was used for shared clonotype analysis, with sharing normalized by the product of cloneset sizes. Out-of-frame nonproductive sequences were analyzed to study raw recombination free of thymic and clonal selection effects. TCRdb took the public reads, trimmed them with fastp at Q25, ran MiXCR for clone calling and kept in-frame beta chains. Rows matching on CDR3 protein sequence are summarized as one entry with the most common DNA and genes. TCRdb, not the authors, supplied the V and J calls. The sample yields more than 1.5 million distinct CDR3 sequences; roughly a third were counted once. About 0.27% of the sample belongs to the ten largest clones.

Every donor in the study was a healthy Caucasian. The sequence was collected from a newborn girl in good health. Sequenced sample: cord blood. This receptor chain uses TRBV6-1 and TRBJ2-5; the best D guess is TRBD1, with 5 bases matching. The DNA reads TGTGCCAGCAATCTAGGGGTTCCCCAAGAGACCCAGTACTTC. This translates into CASNLGVPQETQYF.